This is a list of T cell receptor beta chains from one sample in a study of T cells after posttransplantation cyclophosphamide. Sequencing used immunoSEQ multiplex PCR; TCRdb keeps in-frame clones, though not all of them. Listed for the sample are 14,000 or so clones, none seen a single time. This material consisted of PBMCs, taken about 1,000 days after allogeneic stem cell transplant with posttransplant cyclophosphamide. These receptors were collected from a female patient between 40 and 50 years old who received an allogeneic stem cell transplant from a related donor, was CMV-positive, and had no GVHD. The graft donor may account for some of the T cells. Both conserved end residues are part of each CDR3. The order of the fields is V gene, D gene, clone size, J gene, CDR3 DNA, CDR3 protein. D genes are given only for firm matches. The size field is filled for only some rows; it gives once, few, many or a size class.

v_call: TRBV25-1
d_call: TRBD2
clone_size: -
j_call: TRBJ2-7
cdr3_nt: TGTGCCAGCAGTGAAACTCTAGCGGGGTACGAGCAGTACTTC
cdr3_aa: CASSETLAGYEQYF

v_call: TRBV7-2
d_call: -
clone_size: many
j_call: TRBJ1-2
cdr3_nt: TGTGCCAGCAGCCCGACAGCCTCAGCCTATGGCTACACCTTC
cdr3_aa: CASSPTASAYGYTF

v_call: TRBV18
d_call: TRBD1
clone_size: few
j_call: TRBJ2-5
cdr3_nt: TGTGCCAGTCGTCAGACAGGGGGTGCGGAGCAGTACTTC
cdr3_aa: CASRQTGGAEQYF

v_call: TRBV4-3
d_call: -
clone_size: -
j_call: TRBJ1-3
cdr3_nt: TGCGCCAGCAGCCAGGGCTTACAGGGCTCGACCGGAAACACCATATATTTT
cdr3_aa: CASSQGLQGSTGNTIYF

v_call: TRBV11-2
d_call: -
clone_size: -
j_call: TRBJ2-1
cdr3_nt: TGTGCCAGCAGCTTAGGGACTCACCCCAAACAACTTTACAATGAGCAGTTCTTC
cdr3_aa: CASSLGTHPKQLYNEQFF

v_call: TRBV7-2
d_call: TRBD1
clone_size: few
j_call: TRBJ1-5
cdr3_nt: TGTGCCAGCAGCGGGACAGGGGGACGGCAGCCCCAGCATTTT
cdr3_aa: CASSGTGGRQPQHF

v_call: TRBV6-1
d_call: TRBD1
clone_size: -
j_call: TRBJ1-2
cdr3_nt: TGTGCCAGCAGTGAAGGGACAGGGGGACGGAATGGCTACACCTTC
cdr3_aa: CASSEGTGGRNGYTF

v_call: TRBV9
d_call: -
clone_size: many
j_call: TRBJ1-1
cdr3_nt: TGTGCCAGCAGCCAGGGGATGAACACTGAAGCTTTCTTT
cdr3_aa: CASSQGMNTEAFF

v_call: TRBV6-5
d_call: TRBD1
clone_size: medium-sized
j_call: TRBJ1-6
cdr3_nt: TGTGCCAGCAGTAGGGGACAGGGGGTAAATTCACCCCTCCACTTT
cdr3_aa: CASSRGQGVNSPLHF

v_call: TRBV2
d_call: -
clone_size: few
j_call: TRBJ2-5
cdr3_nt: TGTGCCAGCAGCCGCTTGGGGGAGGGACAACAAGAGACCCAGTACTTC
cdr3_aa: CASSRLGEGQQETQYF

v_call: TRBV6-5
d_call: TRBD1
clone_size: many
j_call: TRBJ1-1
cdr3_nt: TGTGCCAGCAGTACTCCAGGGGGCGCAAATGAAGCTTTCTTT
cdr3_aa: CASSTPGGANEAFF

v_call: TRBV28
d_call: -
clone_size: many
j_call: TRBJ1-2
cdr3_nt: TGTGCCAGCACCTCAGGGGCCTCACTAAACTATGGCTACACCTTC
cdr3_aa: CASTSGASLNYGYTF

v_call: TRBV4-1
d_call: -
clone_size: -
j_call: TRBJ1-5
cdr3_nt: TGCGCCAGCAGCCAGGATGTAGAGGGCAGCGGTCAGCCCCAGCATTTT
cdr3_aa: CASSQDVEGSGQPQHF

v_call: TRBV9
d_call: TRBD1
clone_size: many
j_call: TRBJ1-6
cdr3_nt: TGTGCCAGCACCCTAGAAGGGGGCCCGGGGTCACCCCTCCACTTT
cdr3_aa: CASTLEGGPGSPLHF

v_call: TRBV7-6
d_call: -
clone_size: few
j_call: TRBJ2-7
cdr3_nt: TGTGCCAGCAGCTTAAGGCCACCCCGCGGGTCGGGCTACGAGCAGTACTTC
cdr3_aa: CASSLRPPRGSGYEQYF

v_call: TRBV19
d_call: -
clone_size: many
j_call: TRBJ1-1
cdr3_nt: TGTGCCAGTAGTATTTCTCCCCCAGGGGCCACTGAAGCTTTCTTT
cdr3_aa: CASSISPPGATEAFF

v_call: TRBV28
d_call: TRBD2
clone_size: many
j_call: TRBJ2-1
cdr3_nt: TGTGCCAGCTGCCCGGGACTAGCTAATTACAATGAGCAGTTCTTC
cdr3_aa: CASCPGLANYNEQFF

v_call: TRBV6-6
d_call: TRBD1
clone_size: many
j_call: TRBJ1-6
cdr3_nt: TGTGCCAGCAGTTACGGACAGGGGCTGCTTTCACCCCTCCACTTT
cdr3_aa: CASSYGQGLLSPLHF

v_call: TRBV5-4
d_call: -
clone_size: many
j_call: TRBJ2-7
cdr3_nt: TGTGCCAGCAGCCCTGGGACACTGAGCTCCTACGAGCAGTACTTC
cdr3_aa: CASSPGTLSSYEQYF

v_call: TRBV28
d_call: TRBD1
clone_size: many
j_call: TRBJ1-5
cdr3_nt: TGTGCCAGCAGCTCGGACAGGGGACTCAGCAATCAGCCCCAGCATTTT
cdr3_aa: CASSSDRGLSNQPQHF

v_call: TRBV5-6
d_call: -
clone_size: few
j_call: TRBJ2-3
cdr3_nt: TGTGCCAGCGGGGAGACATTTGCTAGCACAGATACGCAGTATTTT
cdr3_aa: CASGETFASTDTQYF

v_call: TRBV2
d_call: TRBD1
clone_size: many
j_call: TRBJ1-6
cdr3_nt: TGTGCGGCAGGGGGCCAATCACCCCTCCACTTT
cdr3_aa: CAAGGQSPLHF

v_call: TRBV6-1
d_call: TRBD2
clone_size: many
j_call: TRBJ2-5
cdr3_nt: TGTGCCAGCAGTGGCGGGGGGAACGGAAAGACCCAGTACTTC
cdr3_aa: CASSGGGNGKTQYF

v_call: TRBV6-5
d_call: TRBD1
clone_size: many
j_call: TRBJ1-1
cdr3_nt: TGTGCCAGCAGCCTCGGACAGGGATTAGGTACTGAAGCTTTCTTT
cdr3_aa: CASSLGQGLGTEAFF

v_call: TRBV5-1
d_call: TRBD2
clone_size: few
j_call: TRBJ2-2
cdr3_nt: TGTGCCAGCAGCTCGGGAGGCAGCCCCGGCCGGGAGCTGTTTTTT
cdr3_aa: CASSSGGSPGRELFF

v_call: TRBV27
d_call: TRBD1
clone_size: many
j_call: TRBJ2-6
cdr3_nt: TGTGCCAGCACAAGACAGGGGGGGGGCTCTGGGGCCAACGTCCTGACTTTC
cdr3_aa: CASTRQGGGSGANVLTF

v_call: TRBV6-6
d_call: -
clone_size: many
j_call: TRBJ1-2
cdr3_nt: TGTGCCAGCAGTTACGGGGGGAACTATGGCTACACCTTC
cdr3_aa: CASSYGGNYGYTF

v_call: TRBV19
d_call: -
clone_size: many
j_call: TRBJ1-4
cdr3_nt: TGTGCCAGTAGACAGCTTAAGAATGAAAAACTGTTTTTT
cdr3_aa: CASRQLKNEKLFF

v_call: TRBV19
d_call: TRBD1
clone_size: many
j_call: TRBJ1-2
cdr3_nt: TGTGCCAGTAGTGACAGGGTCGACTATGGCTACACCTTC
cdr3_aa: CASSDRVDYGYTF

v_call: TRBV4-1
d_call: TRBD2
clone_size: many
j_call: TRBJ2-3
cdr3_nt: TGCGCCAGCAGCACCTTGGGACTAGCGTCAGATACGCAGTATTTT
cdr3_aa: CASSTLGLASDTQYF

v_call: TRBV25-1
d_call: -
clone_size: many
j_call: TRBJ2-1
cdr3_nt: TGTGCCAGCAGTGGACTTAATGAGCAGTTCTTC
cdr3_aa: CASSGLNEQFF

v_call: TRBV2
d_call: TRBD1
clone_size: few
j_call: TRBJ2-7
cdr3_nt: TGTGCCAGCAGTGGCCGGGACAGGGGCTACGAGCAGTACTTC
cdr3_aa: CASSGRDRGYEQYF

v_call: TRBV6-1
d_call: -
clone_size: many
j_call: TRBJ1-1
cdr3_nt: TGTGCCAGCAGTGATGAGGTGACTGAAGCTTTCTTT
cdr3_aa: CASSDEVTEAFF

v_call: TRBV14
d_call: -
clone_size: many
j_call: TRBJ2-1
cdr3_nt: TGTGCCAGCAGCTACCCGGGTGGGGAGCAGTTCTTC
cdr3_aa: CASSYPGGEQFF

v_call: TRBV6-5
d_call: TRBD1
clone_size: -
j_call: TRBJ2-5
cdr3_nt: TGTGCCAGCAGCCCGACACAGGGGTTGGGGGAGACCCAGTACTTC
cdr3_aa: CASSPTQGLGETQYF

v_call: TRBV7-9
d_call: -
clone_size: few
j_call: TRBJ2-7
cdr3_nt: TGTGCCAGCGGGCCCGGGGGGCCTAGGTACGAGCAGTACTTC
cdr3_aa: CASGPGGPRYEQYF